This TCR beta chain was identified in a study of cytomegalovirus exposure and HLA in healthy donors. Across the study: Sequencing of about 200 million T cells in an earlier analysis found roughly 120 million unique TCR beta sequences. The study, taken as a whole, reports: Sequencing had likely introduced a cluster of highly shared sequence variants as an artifact. Most TCRs appeared rarely, but some public TCRs recurred in many donors. After further analysis at a later stage, roughly 15,000 TCR beta sequences were associated with HLA alleles at 0.05 false discovery rate.

Turning to this clone: Antigen: not known.

Vbeta (60) and Jbeta (13) primers were used in the PCR. Here immunoSEQ multiplex PCR was the method, and the copy in TCRdb shows in-frame clones only, minus some. The table records some 99,000 clones, about 80% of them present only once. Per the germline V gene, CDR1 is SGHTA and CDR2 is FQGNSA. Trimming pared 11 bases from V and 0 bases from J, leaving 13 bases between. The CDR3 totals 13 residues. The receptor was derived from a woman in her 50s in good health and CMV-seropositive. The chain employs TRBV7-2 and TRBJ1-1; a possible D gene is TRBD1 (5 bases). Sequencing input: PBMCs. The CDR3 sequence: CAAKKGMNTEAFF. The DNA for the CDR3 is TGTGCCGCAAAAAAGGGGATGAACACTGAAGCTTTCTTT.